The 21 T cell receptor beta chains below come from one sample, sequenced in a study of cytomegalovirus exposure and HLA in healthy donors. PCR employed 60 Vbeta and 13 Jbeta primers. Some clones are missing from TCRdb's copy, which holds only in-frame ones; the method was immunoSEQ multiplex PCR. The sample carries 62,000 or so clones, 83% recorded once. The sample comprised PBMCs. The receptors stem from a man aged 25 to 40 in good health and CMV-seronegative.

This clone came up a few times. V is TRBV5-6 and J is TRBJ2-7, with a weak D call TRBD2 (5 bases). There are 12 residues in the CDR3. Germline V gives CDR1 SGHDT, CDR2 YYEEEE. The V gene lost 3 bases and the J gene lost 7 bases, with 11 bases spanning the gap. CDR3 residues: CASSSRTGEQYF. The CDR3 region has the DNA TGTGCCAGCAGCTCTAGGACGGGGGAGCAGTACTTC.

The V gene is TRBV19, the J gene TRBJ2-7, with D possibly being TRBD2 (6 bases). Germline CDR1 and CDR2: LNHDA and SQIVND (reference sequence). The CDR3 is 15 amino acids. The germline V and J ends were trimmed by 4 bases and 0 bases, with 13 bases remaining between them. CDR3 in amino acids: CASSNPAGSSYEQYF. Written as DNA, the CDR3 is TGTGCCAGTAGTAATCCGGCCGGGAGCTCCTACGAGCAGTACTTC. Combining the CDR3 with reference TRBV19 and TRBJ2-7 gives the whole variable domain DGGITQSPKYLFRKEGQNVTLSCEQNLNHDAMYWYRQDPGQGLRLIYYSQIVNDFQKGDIAEGYSVSREKKESFPLTVTSAQKNPTAFYLCASSNPAGSSYEQYFGPGTRLTVT.

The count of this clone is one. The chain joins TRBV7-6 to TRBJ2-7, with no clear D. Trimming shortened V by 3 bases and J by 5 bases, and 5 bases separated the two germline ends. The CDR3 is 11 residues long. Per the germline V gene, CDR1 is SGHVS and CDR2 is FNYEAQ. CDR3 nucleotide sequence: TGTGCCAGCAGCTTGGGCGACGAGCAGTACTTC. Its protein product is CASSLGDEQYF. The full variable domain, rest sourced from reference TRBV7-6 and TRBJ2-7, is GAGVSQSPRYKVTKRGQDVALRCDPISGHVSLYWYRQALGQGPEFLTYFNYEAQQDKSGLPNDRFSAERPEGSISTLTIQRTEQRDSAMYRCASSLGDEQYFGPGTRLTVT.

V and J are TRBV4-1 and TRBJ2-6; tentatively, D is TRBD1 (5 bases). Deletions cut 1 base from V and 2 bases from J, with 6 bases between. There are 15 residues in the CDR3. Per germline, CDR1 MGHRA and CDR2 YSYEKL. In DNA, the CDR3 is TGCGCCAGCAGCCAAGGGGGCGCTGGGGCCAACGTCCTGACTTTC. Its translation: CASSQGGAGANVLTF.

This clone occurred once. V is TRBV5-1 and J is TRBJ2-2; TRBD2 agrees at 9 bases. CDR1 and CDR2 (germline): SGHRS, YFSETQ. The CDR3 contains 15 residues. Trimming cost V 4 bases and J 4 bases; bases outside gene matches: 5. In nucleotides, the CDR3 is TGCGCCAGCAGCGGCGGGAGGGCGGCCACCGGGGAGCTGTTTTTT. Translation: CASSGGRAATGELFF.

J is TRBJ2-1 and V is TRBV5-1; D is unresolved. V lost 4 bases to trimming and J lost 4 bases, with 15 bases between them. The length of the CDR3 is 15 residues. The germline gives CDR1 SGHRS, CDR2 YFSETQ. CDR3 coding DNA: TGCGCCAGCAGCACCCCCCGGTCCGCGTACAATGAGCAGTTCTTC. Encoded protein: CASSTPRSAYNEQFF.

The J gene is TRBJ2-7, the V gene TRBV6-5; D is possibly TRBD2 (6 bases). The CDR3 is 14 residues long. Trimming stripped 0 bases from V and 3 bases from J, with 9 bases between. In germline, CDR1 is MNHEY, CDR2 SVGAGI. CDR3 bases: TGTGCCAGCAGTTACTCTGGGGGAGGCTACGAGCAGTACTTC. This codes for CASSYSGGGYEQYF.

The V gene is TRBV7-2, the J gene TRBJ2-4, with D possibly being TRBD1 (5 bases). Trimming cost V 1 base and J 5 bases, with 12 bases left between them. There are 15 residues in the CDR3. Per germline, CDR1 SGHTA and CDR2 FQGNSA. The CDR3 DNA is TGTGCCAGCAGCTTAGTAAGCAGGGCGGAAAACATTCAGTACTTC. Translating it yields CASSLVSRAENIQYF. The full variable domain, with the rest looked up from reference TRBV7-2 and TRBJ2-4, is GAGVSQSPSNKVTEKGKDVELRCDPISGHTALYWYRQSLGQGLEFLIYFQGNSAPDKSGLPSDRFSAERTGGSVSTLTIQRTQQEDSAVYLCASSLVSRAENIQYFGAGTRLSVL.

CDR3: CASSQGPDTQYF. DNA for the CDR3: TGTGCCAGCTCGCAGGGGCCAGATACGCAGTATTTT. V usage is TRBV6-5 and J usage is TRBJ2-3; a possible D gene is TRBD1 (6 bases). The CDR3 totals 12 residues. Germline V lookup: CDR1 MNHEY, CDR2 SVGAGI. V gave up 8 bases and J gave up 4 bases, with 10 bases separating them.

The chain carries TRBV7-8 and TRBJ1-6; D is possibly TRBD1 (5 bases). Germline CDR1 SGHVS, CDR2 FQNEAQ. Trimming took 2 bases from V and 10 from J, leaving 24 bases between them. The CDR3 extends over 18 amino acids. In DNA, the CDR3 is TGTGCCAGCAGCTTAAGGGGTGCAGGACCCCAAATAGGATCACCCCTCCACTTT. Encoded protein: CASSLRGAGPQIGSPLHF. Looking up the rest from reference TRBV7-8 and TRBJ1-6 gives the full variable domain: GAGVSQSPRYKVAKRGQDVALRCDPISGHVSLFWYQQALGQGPEFLTYFQNEAQLDKSGLPSDRFFAERPEGSVSTLKIQRTQQEDSAVYLCASSLRGAGPQIGSPLHFGNGTRLTVT.

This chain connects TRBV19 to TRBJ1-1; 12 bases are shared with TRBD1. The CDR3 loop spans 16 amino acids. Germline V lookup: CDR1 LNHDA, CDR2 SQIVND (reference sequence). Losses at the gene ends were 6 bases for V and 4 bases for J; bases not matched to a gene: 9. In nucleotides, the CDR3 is TGTGCCAGTAGGAAAACCGGGACAGGGGGCACCACTGAAGCTTTCTTT. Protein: CASRKTGTGGTTEAFF.

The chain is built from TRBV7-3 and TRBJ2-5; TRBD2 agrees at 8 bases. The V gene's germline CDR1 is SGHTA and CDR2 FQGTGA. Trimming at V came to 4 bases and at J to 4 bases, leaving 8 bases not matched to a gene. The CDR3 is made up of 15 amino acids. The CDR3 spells CASSSGGVGGETQYF. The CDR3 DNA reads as TGTGCCAGCAGCTCGGGGGGGGTAGGAGGAGAGACCCAGTACTTC. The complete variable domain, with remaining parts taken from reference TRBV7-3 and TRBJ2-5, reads GAGVSQTPSNKVTEKGKYVELRCDPISGHTALYWYRQSLGQGPEFLIYFQGTGAADDSGLPNDRFFAVRPEGSVSTLKIQRTERGDSAVYLCASSSGGVGGETQYFGPGTRLLVL.

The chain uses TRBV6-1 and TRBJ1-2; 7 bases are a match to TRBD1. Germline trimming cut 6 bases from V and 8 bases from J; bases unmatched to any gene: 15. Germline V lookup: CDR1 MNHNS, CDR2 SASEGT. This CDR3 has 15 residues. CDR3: CASREGVGQTRGYTF. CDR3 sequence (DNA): TGTGCCAGCAGGGAGGGAGTGGGACAGACTAGGGGCTACACCTTC.

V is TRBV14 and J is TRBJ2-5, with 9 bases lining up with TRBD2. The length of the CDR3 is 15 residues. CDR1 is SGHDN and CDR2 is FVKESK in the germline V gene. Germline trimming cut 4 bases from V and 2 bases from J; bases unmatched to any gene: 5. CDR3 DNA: TGTGCCAGCAGCCCCGGGACTAGCCGACAAGAGACCCAGTACTTC. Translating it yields CASSPGTSRQETQYF.

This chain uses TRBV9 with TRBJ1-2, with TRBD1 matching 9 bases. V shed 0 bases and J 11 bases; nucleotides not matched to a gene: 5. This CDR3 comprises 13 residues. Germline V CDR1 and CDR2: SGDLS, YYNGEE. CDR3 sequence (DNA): TGTGCCAGCAGCGTAGGGAACAGGGGGCGGTACACCTTC. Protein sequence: CASSVGNRGRYTF.

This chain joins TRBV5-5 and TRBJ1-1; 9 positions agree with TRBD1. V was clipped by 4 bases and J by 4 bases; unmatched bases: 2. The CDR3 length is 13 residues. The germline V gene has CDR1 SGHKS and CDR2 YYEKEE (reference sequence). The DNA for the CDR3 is TGTGCCAGCAGCAGACAGGGGGTCACTGAAGCTTTCTTT. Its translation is CASSRQGVTEAFF.

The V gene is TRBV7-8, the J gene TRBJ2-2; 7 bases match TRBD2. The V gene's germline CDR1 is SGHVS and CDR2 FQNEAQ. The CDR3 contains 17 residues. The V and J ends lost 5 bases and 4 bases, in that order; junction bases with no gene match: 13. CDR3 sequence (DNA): TGTGCCAGCAGCCCTAGGCAATGGGGGGGGAGCACCGGGGAGCTGTTTTTT. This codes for CASSPRQWGGSTGELFF. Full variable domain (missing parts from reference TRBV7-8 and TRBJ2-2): GAGVSQSPRYKVAKRGQDVALRCDPISGHVSLFWYQQALGQGPEFLTYFQNEAQLDKSGLPSDRFFAERPEGSVSTLKIQRTQQEDSAVYLCASSPRQWGGSTGELFFGEGSRLTVL.

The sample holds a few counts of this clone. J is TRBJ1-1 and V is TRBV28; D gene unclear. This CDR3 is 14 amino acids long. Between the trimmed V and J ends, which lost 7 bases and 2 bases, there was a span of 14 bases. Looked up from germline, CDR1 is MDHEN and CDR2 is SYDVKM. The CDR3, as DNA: TGTGCCAGCACTAAAGCCGGGGAAAACACTGAAGCTTTCTTT. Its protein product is CASTKAGENTEAFF.

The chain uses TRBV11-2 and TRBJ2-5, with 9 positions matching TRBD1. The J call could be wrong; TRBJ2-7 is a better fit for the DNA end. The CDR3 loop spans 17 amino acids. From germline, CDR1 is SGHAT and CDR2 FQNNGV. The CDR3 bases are TGTGCCAGCAGCTTAGCGACCCGGACAGGGGATCTCTCCGAGCAGTACTTC. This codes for CASSLATRTGDLSEQYF.

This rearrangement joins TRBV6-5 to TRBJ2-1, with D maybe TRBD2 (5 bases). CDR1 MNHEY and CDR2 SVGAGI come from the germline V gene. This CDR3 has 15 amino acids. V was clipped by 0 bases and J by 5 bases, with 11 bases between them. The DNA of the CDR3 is TGTGCCAGCAGTTACTCCGGGATAATGAACAATGAGCAGTTCTTC. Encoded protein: CASSYSGIMNNEQFF.

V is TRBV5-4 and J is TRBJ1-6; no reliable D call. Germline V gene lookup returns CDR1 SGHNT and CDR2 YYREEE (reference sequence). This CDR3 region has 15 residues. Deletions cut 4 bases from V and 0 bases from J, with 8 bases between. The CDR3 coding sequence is TGTGCCAGCAGCCCGGGGTTCTCCTATAATTCACCCCTCCACTTT. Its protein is CASSPGFSYNSPLHF.